This T cell receptor beta chain was identified in a study of T cells after somatic rescue of genetic block (dated by TCRdb to the early 2020s). Some background on the complete study: The study assessed how robust, over the long term, a T-cell system was when the system had developed through somatic rescue of a genetic block in T-cell development.

Trimming takes 4 bases from V and 0 bases from J, and the germline ends sit 7 bases apart. Including cysteine and phenylalanine, the CDR3 has 15 amino acids. Left in the record is the CDR3 DNA by itself, 45 bases read in frame from the first base. The germline V gene (reference sequence) gives CDR1 as MNHEY and CDR2 as SMNVEV. Points on this clone: Its antigen is not yet known. Base qualities are not provided; no much larger clone lies one nucleotide away.

Libraries were prepared through the immunoSEQ multiplex PCR assay. Drawn from immuneACCESS, this table holds only the in-frame rearrangements with V and J called that TCRdb kept. Clones are partly lost; checked studies trace under half to an unresolved V gene and leave the rest unexplained. For this sample the table gives tens of thousands of clones, of which over 80% were detected only once. Approximately 1.5% of the sample comes from the top ten. Sequenced: peripheral blood mononuclear cells (PBMCs). Recombination connected TRBV27 to TRBJ2-6; the D gene is not confidently resolved. The clonotype comes from a woman in her late teens or twenties. The CDR3 region has the sequence CASSSRGSGANVLTF. The DNA reads TGTGCCAGCAGTTCCCGAGGCTCTGGGGCCAACGTCCTGACTTTC.